These T cell receptor beta chains were read from a single sample in a study of blood T cells in healthy people across ages. TCRdb reprocessed the 5' RACE reads via MiXCR and lists one record per CDR3 protein. Altogether 850,000 to 1,100,000 distinct CDR3 sequences are present, 35% to 40% being singletons, with the ten largest covering around 13%. Sequences were obtained from blood. The receptors were sampled from a man in his late teens or twenties in good health. The CDR3 runs from the conserved cysteine through the conserved F or W. The D gene is left open where the match is weak. Size is stated for part of the rows, as once, few or many counts, or as a class when the clone is expanded.

clone_size d_call j_call v_call cdr3_nt cdr3_aa
- TRBD1 TRBJ2-1 TRBV20-1 TGCAGTGCTAGGGGACAGCCGAGCTCCTACAATGAGCAGTTCTTC CSARGQPSSYNEQFF
many - TRBJ1-2 TRBV7-2 TGTGCCAGCAGCTTAGTAGTTGGCAGCTCTAACTATGGCTACACCTTC CASSLVVGSSNYGYTF
- - TRBJ2-7 TRBV6-4 TGTGCCAGCAGCGACAGGCCCCCCTACGAGCAGTACTTC CASSDRPPYEQYF
- - TRBJ1-1 TRBV7-9 TGTGCCAGCAGCTTAGTAGGTACCGCGGCCATGAACACTGAAGCTTTCTTT CASSLVGTAAMNTEAFF
- - TRBJ2-5 TRBV11-1 TGTGCCGGCAGCTTACAGACCCAAGAGACCCAGTACTTC CAGSLQTQETQYF
- - TRBJ1-3 TRBV20-1 TGCAGTGCTAGACCTAGACAGCCTGGAAACACCATATATTTT CSARPRQPGNTIYF
- - TRBJ1-2 TRBV7-9 TGTGCCAGCACCTACGACGGGTCGCACACCTTC CASTYDGSHTF
- - TRBJ2-3 TRBV11-2 TGTGCCAGCAGCCAGGGGCCGAGACTAGCTTTCACAGATACGCAGTATTTT CASSQGPRLAFTDTQYF
- TRBD1 TRBJ1-6 TRBV6-5 TGTGCCAGCAGGGAAGGACAGGGTAATTCACCCCTCCACTTT CASREGQGNSPLHF
- - TRBJ1-1 TRBV4-3 TGCGCCAGCAGCCAAGGTATAGAGCCCACTGAAGCTTTCTTT CASSQGIEPTEAFF
- - TRBJ1-1 TRBV5-1 TGCGCCAGCAGCTTGTGGGGCGCCTCAACGGGGGACACTGAAGCTTTCTTT CASSLWGASTGDTEAFF
- TRBD1 TRBJ2-7 TRBV6-6 TGTGCCAGCAGCCGGACAGGGGACAACTACGAGCAGTACTTC CASSRTGDNYEQYF
- - TRBJ1-1 TRBV18 TGTGCCAGCTCACCATTAGCCCTGGACACCGAAGCTTTCTTT CASSPLALDTEAFF
- - TRBJ1-5 TRBV6-2/TRBV6-3 TGTGCCAGCATGACGCAGCCCTATCAGCCCCAGCATTTT CASMTQPYQPQHF
few - TRBJ2-5 TRBV20-1 TGCAGTGCTAGATCAAAAGACGAGGGGTTTGAGACCCAGTACTTC CSARSKDEGFETQYF
- - TRBJ1-2 TRBV12-5 TGTGCTAGTGGTTTCTTGGTAGGGGGGGTAGCTAACTATGGCTACACCTTC CASGFLVGGVANYGYTF
- TRBD2 TRBJ2-7 TRBV6-5 TGTGCCAGCAGTTACTCGGGGGGGTTGGGCTACGAGCAGTACTTC CASSYSGGLGYEQYF
few - TRBJ1-2 TRBV6-2/TRBV6-3 TGTGCCAGCAGTTCCTTCCGGGAGGGCCTTCAAGGCTACACCTTC CASSSFREGLQGYTF
many - TRBJ2-3 TRBV12-3/TRBV12-4 TGTGCCAGCACCCAGGGTAGTAGGACAGATACGCAGTATTTT CASTQGSRTDTQYF
- - TRBJ2-2 TRBV10-3 TGTGCCATCAGTGAGTCAGGGGGGTCGAACACCGGGGAGCTGTTTTTT CAISESGGSNTGELFF
- - TRBJ2-7 TRBV20-1 TGCAGTGCTAGTGACCGGGACATATCCGAGCAGTACTTC CSASDRDISEQYF
- TRBD1 TRBJ1-1 TRBV4-1 TGCGCCAGCAGCCAAGATCGGGTAGGGGGCGCGACTGAAGCTTTCTTT CASSQDRVGGATEAFF
few - TRBJ1-1 TRBV20-1 TGCAGTGCTAGAGAGGGTAGCACTGAAGCTTTCTTT CSAREGSTEAFF
- - TRBJ2-7 TRBV6-2/TRBV6-3 TGTGCCAGCAGCCGAGATACGGGGTTCTACGAGCAGTACTTC CASSRDTGFYEQYF
- - TRBJ2-1 TRBV29-1 TGCAGCGTTACCTCGCCTCTAACGGGGATCCGCTCCTACAATGAGCAGTTCTTC CSVTSPLTGIRSYNEQFF